This entry lists 25 T cell receptor beta chains sequenced from one sample in a study of shared clonotypes between healthy human individuals. Naive CD8 populations comprised CD45RO-negative cells positively selected for CCR7, excluding terminally differentiated effector memory CD45RA+ cells. The repertoire was sequenced with immunoSEQ multiplex PCR; TCRdb's copy has only in-frame clones and lacks some. The data contain about 2.1 million clones, 90% to 95% of them singletons. The specimen was naive CD8+ T cells from PBMCs. Source of these receptors: a man younger than 30 in good health. Some clones in this sample may be carry-over from other donors' samples.

The chain joins TRBV2 to TRBJ2-7; tentative D call: TRBD1 (6 bases). Trimming stripped 2 bases from V and 1 base from J, with 6 bases between. CDR1 and CDR2 (germline): SNHLY, FYNNEI. The CDR3 totals 13 residues. The chain's CDR3 is CASSETGSYEQYF. The CDR3 DNA reads TGTGCCAGCAGTGAAACAGGGTCCTACGAGCAGTACTTC.

This clone has a handful of counts. This specimen includes other DNA sequences encoding the same CDR3. This chain links TRBV27 with TRBJ2-3; no clear D. CDR3 size: 12 residues. Trimming left V 2 bases short and J 2 bases short, with 2 bases between. The V gene's germline CDR1 is MNHEY and CDR2 SMNVEV (reference sequence). CDR3 in amino acids: CASSLNTDTQYF. The CDR3 DNA follows: TGTGCCAGCAGTTTAAACACAGATACGCAGTATTTT.

The chain combines TRBV18 with TRBJ1-3; the D is unclear. V lost 4 bases and J 0 bases, leaving 7 bases between the germline ends. Germline-derived CDR1 and CDR2 are KGHSH and LQKENI. The CDR3 runs to 14 residues. This CDR3 reads CASSLRRSGNTIYF. CDR3 bases: TGTGCCAGCTCACTCCGCCGCTCTGGAAACACCATATATTTT.

The chain is built from TRBV5-8 and TRBJ1-1; TRBD1 is a possible D gene (5 bases). The germline gives CDR1 SGHTS, CDR2 YDEGEE. V was pared by 4 bases and J by 0 bases, with 25 bases between. This CDR3 region has 19 residues. The CDR3 loop is CASSRQEGRWGTMNTEAFF. CDR3 DNA: TGTGCCAGCAGCCGTCAAGAGGGACGATGGGGGACTATGAACACTGAAGCTTTCTTT.

This chain links TRBV5-4 with TRBJ2-7; a weak D match, TRBD1 (5 bases). Germline V lookup: CDR1 SGHNT, CDR2 YYREEE (reference sequence). The CDR3 contains 14 residues. Deletions cut 0 bases from V and 7 bases from J, with 14 bases between. The CDR3 is CASSLADPREEQYF. Written as DNA, the CDR3 is TGTGCCAGCAGCTTGGCGGATCCCAGGGAAGAGCAGTACTTC.

V gene TRBV9 combines with J gene TRBJ2-2; no reliable D call. The CDR3 covers 15 residues. Trimming left V 0 bases short and J 5 bases short, with 11 bases between. Germline CDR1 is SGDLS and CDR2 is YYNGEE. The CDR3 protein is CASSVDGSSTGELFF. The CDR3, as DNA: TGTGCCAGCAGCGTAGATGGTAGCAGTACCGGGGAGCTGTTTTTT.

The chain recombines TRBV4-3 with TRBJ2-7, with D perhaps given as TRBD1 or TRBD2 (6 bases each). Germline CDR1 is LGHNA and CDR2 is YSLEER. V shed 1 base and J shed 6 bases, with 13 bases lying between them. The CDR3 runs to 14 residues. The CDR3 reads CASSQVTGALEQYF. The CDR3 nucleotides read TGCGCCAGCAGCCAAGTGACGGGGGCACTCGAGCAGTACTTC.

The chain joins TRBV4-1 to TRBJ2-5, with 11 positions matching TRBD2. From germline, CDR1 is MGHRA and CDR2 YSYEKL. The CDR3 loop spans 16 amino acids. J was trimmed by 5 bases and V by 1 base; bases with no gene match: 6. The CDR3 DNA reads TGCGCCAGCAGCCAAGTATCGACTAGCGGGATGGAGACCCAGTACTTC. The encoded protein is CASSQVSTSGMETQYF.

This chain connects TRBV18 to TRBJ2-1; 7 nucleotides line up with TRBD2. Trimming removed 4 bases from V and 0 bases from J; junction bases left unmatched: 6. This CDR3 is built from 16 residues. CDR1 is KGHSH, CDR2 LQKENI, per germline. The CDR3 DNA reads as TGTGCCAGCTCACTAAGGGAGGGCCTCTCCTACAATGAGCAGTTCTTC. Translated, it gives CASSLREGLSYNEQFF.

The chain links TRBV7-2 to TRBJ2-1, with 8 bases lining up with TRBD1. Germline V CDR1 and CDR2: SGHTA, FQGNSA. This CDR3 is 16 amino acids long. Unmatched junction bases numbered 8, after V lost 0 bases and J lost 7 bases. This chain's CDR3 is CASSLARQGALNEQFF. The CDR3, as DNA: TGTGCCAGCAGCTTAGCGAGGCAGGGGGCGCTAAATGAGCAGTTCTTC.

The V and J genes are TRBV7-9 and TRBJ2-7; D perhaps matches TRBD2 (6 bases). V was pared by 4 bases and J by 0 bases, with 13 bases between. Germline CDR1 is SEHNR and CDR2 is FQNEAQ (reference sequence). This CDR3 is built from 15 residues. The CDR3 sequence is CASSSWGESSYEQYF. In DNA, the CDR3 is TGTGCCAGCAGCTCGTGGGGGGAGAGCTCCTACGAGCAGTACTTC.

This clone was seen a handful of times. In DNA, the CDR3 is TGTGCCAGCAGCCCCTGGACAGTCACGAACACCGGGGAGCTGTTTTTT. It specifies CASSPWTVTNTGELFF. The chain carries TRBV5-4 and TRBJ2-2, with a possible D match to TRBD1 (6 bases). CDR1 is SGHNT, CDR2 YYREEE, per germline (reference sequence). The germline V and J ends were trimmed by 4 bases and 0 bases, with 13 bases remaining between them. CDR3 size: 16 residues.

The chain combines TRBV28 with TRBJ2-1; the D call may be TRBD1 or TRBD2 (5 bases each). Germline CDR1 reads MDHEN; CDR2 reads SYDVKM. The CDR3 extends over 15 amino acids. The ends were cut back, 3 bases at V and 2 bases at J, with 11 bases in the middle. The CDR3 DNA is TGTGCCAGCAGTTTCTACCGGGACCCCTACAATGAGCAGTTCTTC. Translated: CASSFYRDPYNEQFF. Full variable domain (rest looked up from reference TRBV28 and TRBJ2-1): DVKVTQSSRYLVKRTGEKVFLECVQDMDHENMFWYRQDPGLGLRLIYFSYDVKMKEKGDIPEGYSVSREKKERFSLILESASTNQTSMYLCASSFYRDPYNEQFFGPGTRLTVL.

A remark on this clone: The sample carries other DNA sequences with the same CDR3. This sequence joins TRBV4-3 and TRBJ2-1; the D gene is possibly TRBD2 (6 bases). The CDR3 extends over 15 amino acids. V shed 1 base and J shed 3 bases, with 10 bases lying between them. CDR1 is LGHNA, CDR2 YSLEER, per germline. This CDR3 is CASSQGSGLYNEQFF. Here the CDR3 DNA reads TGCGCCAGCAGCCAAGGGAGCGGGCTCTACAATGAGCAGTTCTTC.

About this clone itself: Relative to the germline gene, one junction end is altered; a read error may explain this. The chain joins TRBV25-1 to TRBJ2-7; D is ambiguous. Germline CDR1 reads MGHDK; CDR2 reads SYGVNS. This CDR3 contains 12 residues. CDR3 sequence reads: CASSVSAYEPFF. The CDR3 DNA is TGTGCCAGCAGTGTCTCAGCTTACGAGCCATTCTTC.

The chain couples TRBV28 to TRBJ2-3; the D is unclear. From germline, CDR1 is MDHEN and CDR2 SYDVKM. Trimming removed 8 bases from V and 6 bases from J, with 18 bases in between. The CDR3 covers 14 residues. In nucleotides, the CDR3 is TGTGCCAGCGCACCCCTTTTACCCCCCGATACGCAGTATTTT. This sequence encodes CASAPLLPPDTQYF.

The chain employs TRBV28 and TRBJ2-5, with 9 nucleotides matching TRBD2. Germline assignment: CDR1 MDHEN and CDR2 SYDVKM. The length of the CDR3 is 15 residues. V shed 3 bases and J 3 bases; nucleotides not matched to a gene: 5. CDR3 bases: TGTGCCAGCAGTTTGTTGGGACTAGCAAAAGAGACCCAGTACTTC. Encoded protein: CASSLLGLAKETQYF.

The V call is TRBV2, the J call TRBJ2-3, with D possibly TRBD2 on 6 matching bases. The germline CDR1 and CDR2 sequences are SNHLY and FYNNEI. Trimming took 6 bases from V and 2 from J, leaving 15 bases between them. This CDR3 comprises 15 residues. In DNA, the CDR3 is TGTGCCAGCAGGGGTTGGGAGGCGCCCACAGATACGCAGTATTTT. It codes for CASRGWEAPTDTQYF.

The gene calls are TRBV19 and TRBJ2-7; D remains unclear. The V and J ends lost 1 base and 7 bases respectively, with 14 bases between them. The CDR3 is made up of 14 amino acids. CDR1 and CDR2 (germline): LNHDA, SQIVND (reference sequence). In DNA form, the CDR3 reads TGTGCCAGTAGTATAGGCGCAAAAATGGGGGAGCAGTACTTC. Translating it yields CASSIGAKMGEQYF.

With regard to this clone: This sample also contains other DNA sequences that code for the same CDR3. The genes are TRBV27 and TRBJ2-1; 9 bases are shared with TRBD2. Trimming at V came to 3 bases and at J to 7 bases, leaving 7 bases not matched to a gene. The germline gives CDR1 MNHEY, CDR2 SMNVEV (reference sequence). This CDR3 is 15 amino acids long. The CDR3 reads CASSLAGGPGNEQFF. The CDR3 DNA follows: TGTGCCAGCAGTTTGGCGGGAGGGCCCGGGAATGAGCAGTTCTTC.

This sequence joins TRBV5-5 and TRBJ1-1; D uncertain. CDR3 length: 14 residues. Germline CDR1 reads SGHKS; CDR2 reads YYEKEE (reference sequence). Trimming shortened V by 6 bases and J by 3 bases, and 15 bases separated the two germline ends. The CDR3 reads CASTLDPEHTEAFF. Written as DNA, the CDR3 is TGTGCCAGCACCCTGGACCCGGAGCACACTGAAGCTTTCTTT. The full variable domain, in which reference TRBV5-5 and TRBJ1-1 provide the parts outside the CDR3, is DAGVTQSPTHLIKTRGQQVTLRCSPISGHKSVSWYQQVLGQGPQFIFQYYEKEERGRGNFPDRFSARQFPNYSSELNVNALLLGDSALYLCASTLDPEHTEAFFGQGTRLTVV.

For the CDR3, the DNA is TGCGCCACCCGACTAGCGGGATTTTTACAAGAGACCCAGTACTTC. The encoded protein is CATRLAGFLQETQYF. The genes are TRBV10-2 and TRBJ2-5, with 11 bases aligning to TRBD2. From germline, CDR1 is WSHSY and CDR2 SAAADI. After removal of 10 bases from V and 2 bases from J, the junction contained 9 bases not matched to a gene. The CDR3 is 15 residues long.

The chain uses TRBV7-2 and TRBJ1-1; 9 positions agree with TRBD1. CDR1 SGHTA and CDR2 FQGNSA come from the germline V gene. The CDR3 sequence is 16 residues long. The trim removed 5 bases at V and 4 bases at J, leaving 11 bases unmatched. CDR3 bases: TGTGCCAGCAGCCGGTGGGGGACAGGGCGAAGCACTGAAGCTTTCTTT. Translation: CASSRWGTGRSTEAFF.

Comment on this clone: The sample holds other DNA sequences that translate to the same CDR3. This rearrangement joins TRBV9 to TRBJ2-7; D not resolved. V lost 0 bases to trimming and J lost 0 bases, with 7 bases between them. In germline, CDR1 is SGDLS, CDR2 YYNGEE. The CDR3 extends over 14 amino acids. DNA of the CDR3: TGTGCCAGCAGCGTAGAGGGCAGCTCCTACGAGCAGTACTTC. Its translation is CASSVEGSSYEQYF. Based on the CDR3 plus reference TRBV9 and TRBJ2-7, the full variable domain is DSGVTQTPKHLITATGQRVTLRCSPRSGDLSVYWYQQSLDQGLQFLIQYYNGEERAKGNILERFSAQQFPDLHSELNLSSLELGDSALYFCASSVEGSSYEQYFGPGTRLTVT.

The V and J genes are TRBV2 and TRBJ2-7, with 7 bases matching TRBD1. J was trimmed by 3 bases and V by 6 bases; bases with no gene match: 5. Germline loops: CDR1 SNHLY, CDR2 FYNNEI. The CDR3 is 13 residues long. Here the CDR3 DNA reads TGTGCCAGCAGGATACAGGGGTTCTACGAGCAGTACTTC. It codes for CASRIQGFYEQYF.